This T cell receptor beta chain was sequenced for a study of T-cell memory formation after mild COVID-19. In the study overall: Largely, the TCR clusters proved donor specific.

This clonotype was counted a few times. TCRdb analysed the 5' RACE reads with MiXCR anew, one entry per CDR3 protein. The table shows around 220,000 distinct CDR3 sequences, with about 16% occurring only once. The CDR3 has 11 amino acids. V lost 8 bases and J 6 bases, leaving 8 bases between the germline ends. The specimen sequenced was PBMCs or a T cell subset sorted from them (not recorded which). This TCR derives from a man younger than 35 who had mild COVID-19 (a few samples of this study predate the infection). Cell type and time point are not known. The V call is TRBV12-3 or TRBV12-4, the J call TRBJ1-5; a possible D gene is TRBD1 (6 bases). The CDR3 DNA sequence: TGTGCCAGCGGGGGGCCTCAGCCCCAGCATTTT. As protein: CASGGPQPQHF.